A selection of T cell receptor beta chains follows, all from one sample in a study of cytomegalovirus exposure and HLA in healthy donors. TCRdb's table, derived via immunoSEQ multiplex PCR, lists solely in-frame clones and lacks some. Found here are some 170,000 clones, approximately 84% of them singletons; the top ten hold less than 3.5%. Input material: PBMCs. These receptors were obtained from a female donor in good health and CMV-seronegative. CDR3s include the opening cysteine and the closing phenylalanine or tryptophan. A D gene is named only where the DNA matches it firmly. Clone size is not always given. Where it is, it says once, few, many or a class for expanded clones.

v_call: TRBV9
clone_size: NA
j_call: TRBJ2-5
d_call: NA
cdr3_nt: TGTGCCAGCAGCGTAGGGGGCTCGGGTGAGACCCAGTACTTC
cdr3_aa: CASSVGGSGETQYF

v_call: TRBV9
clone_size: NA
j_call: TRBJ1-1
d_call: TRBD1
cdr3_nt: TGTGCCAGCAGCGTAGGGACAGGGAGGACGAACACTGAAGCTTTCTTT
cdr3_aa: CASSVGTGRTNTEAFF

v_call: TRBV9
clone_size: NA
j_call: TRBJ2-1
d_call: NA
cdr3_nt: TGTGCCAGCAGCGTAGACTCGAGGCGGAACAATGAGCAGTTCTTC
cdr3_aa: CASSVDSRRNNEQFF

v_call: TRBV6-1
clone_size: NA
j_call: TRBJ2-7
d_call: TRBD1
cdr3_nt: TGTGCCAGCAGAGATCGGGACAGTAGCTACGAGCAGTACTTC
cdr3_aa: CASRDRDSSYEQYF

v_call: TRBV4-2
clone_size: few
j_call: TRBJ2-3
d_call: TRBD1
cdr3_nt: TGTGCCAGCAGCCTGGACAGGGGGACTACAACTCGCATGAAGCAGTATTTT
cdr3_aa: CASSLDRGTTTRMKQYF

v_call: TRBV10-3
clone_size: NA
j_call: TRBJ1-3
d_call: TRBD1
cdr3_nt: TGTGCCATCAGAACAGGGGGCTCTGGAAACACCATATATTTT
cdr3_aa: CAIRTGGSGNTIYF

v_call: TRBV4-1
clone_size: NA
j_call: TRBJ1-2
d_call: NA
cdr3_nt: TGCGCCAGCAGCCAAGCTCAGGGTTGGGGTCTTTGGGGAGGCTACACCTTC
cdr3_aa: CASSQAQGWGLWGGYTF

v_call: TRBV7-9
clone_size: NA
j_call: TRBJ2-2
d_call: TRBD2
cdr3_nt: TGTGCCAGCAGCTTAGATGTAGCGGGCTGGGGGAACACCGGGGAGCTGTTTTTT
cdr3_aa: CASSLDVAGWGNTGELFF

v_call: TRBV5-1
clone_size: NA
j_call: TRBJ1-1
d_call: TRBD1
cdr3_nt: TGCGCCAGCAGCACAGGGGGCTCGAACACTGAAGCTTTCTTT
cdr3_aa: CASSTGGSNTEAFF

v_call: TRBV27
clone_size: NA
j_call: TRBJ2-2
d_call: NA
cdr3_nt: TGTGCCAGCAGCCTAGACACCGGGGAGCTGTTTTTT
cdr3_aa: CASSLDTGELFF

v_call: TRBV14
clone_size: NA
j_call: TRBJ1-2
d_call: NA
cdr3_nt: TGTGCCAGCAGCCAGACAATGGTTCGGACAGATGGCTACACCTTC
cdr3_aa: CASSQTMVRTDGYTF

v_call: TRBV4-1
clone_size: NA
j_call: TRBJ2-1
d_call: NA
cdr3_nt: TGCGCCAGCAGCCACCTCAGGGATTTGGATGAGCAGTTCTTC
cdr3_aa: CASSHLRDLDEQFF

v_call: TRBV7-8
clone_size: NA
j_call: TRBJ1-1
d_call: TRBD1
cdr3_nt: TGTGCCAGCAGCTTAGCGTGGTCAGGGGGTGGCCTGAACACTGAAGCTTTCTTT
cdr3_aa: CASSLAWSGGGLNTEAFF

v_call: TRBV2
clone_size: NA
j_call: TRBJ1-5
d_call: TRBD1
cdr3_nt: TGTGCCAGCAGGACAGGGGGCAATCAGCCCCAGCATTTT
cdr3_aa: CASRTGGNQPQHF

v_call: TRBV18
clone_size: NA
j_call: TRBJ1-1
d_call: NA
cdr3_nt: TGTGCCAGCTCACCAATTGTAGACATGAACACTGAAGCTTTCTTT
cdr3_aa: CASSPIVDMNTEAFF

v_call: TRBV6-4
clone_size: NA
j_call: TRBJ2-7
d_call: NA
cdr3_nt: TGTGCCAGCAGTGACGTGGGCTACGAGCAGTACTTC
cdr3_aa: CASSDVGYEQYF

v_call: TRBV6-1
clone_size: NA
j_call: TRBJ2-7
d_call: NA
cdr3_nt: TGTGCCAGCAGGGTAAGGGAGGACACTTCCTACGAGCAGTACTTC
cdr3_aa: CASRVREDTSYEQYF

v_call: TRBV27
clone_size: once
j_call: TRBJ2-1
d_call: NA
cdr3_nt: TGTGCCAGCAGTTTGGCCCCCCCCCATGAGCAGTTCTTC
cdr3_aa: CASSLAPPHEQFF

v_call: TRBV5-1
clone_size: NA
j_call: TRBJ1-1
d_call: TRBD1
cdr3_nt: TGCGCCAGCAGCACTGACAGGGGGAACACTGAAGCTTTCTTT
cdr3_aa: CASSTDRGNTEAFF

v_call: TRBV7-9
clone_size: NA
j_call: TRBJ2-5
d_call: TRBD1
cdr3_nt: TGTTCCAGCAGCTTAACCGGGACAGGGGAAGAGACCCAGTACTTC
cdr3_aa: CSSSLTGTGEETQYF

v_call: TRBV5-6
clone_size: NA
j_call: TRBJ2-7
d_call: TRBD1
cdr3_nt: TGTGCCAGCAGCCAAACTGACTCCGGGACAGGGTACGCCGAGCAGTACTTC
cdr3_aa: CASSQTDSGTGYAEQYF

v_call: TRBV19
clone_size: NA
j_call: TRBJ2-5
d_call: NA
cdr3_nt: TGTGCCAGTAGTATAGCGGGAGCTAGAGAGACCCAGTACTTC
cdr3_aa: CASSIAGARETQYF

v_call: TRBV7-6
clone_size: few
j_call: TRBJ1-5
d_call: NA
cdr3_nt: TGTGCCAGCAGCCCGGCTCAGGGGAGTTATCAGCCCCAGCATTTT
cdr3_aa: CASSPAQGSYQPQHF

v_call: TRBV4-3
clone_size: NA
j_call: TRBJ2-2
d_call: NA
cdr3_nt: TGCGCCAGCAGCCAAGAAAAAGGGGTTCCCGGGGAGCTGTTTTTT
cdr3_aa: CASSQEKGVPGELFF

v_call: TRBV27
clone_size: NA
j_call: TRBJ2-7
d_call: NA
cdr3_nt: TGTGCCAGCAGTTTGGGCGGGGCGAACGAGCAGTACTTC
cdr3_aa: CASSLGGANEQYF

v_call: TRBV5-1
clone_size: few
j_call: TRBJ2-3
d_call: TRBD2
cdr3_nt: TGCGCCAGCAGTCTCTTTTACGGGGGGGCCGGAGATACGCAGTATTTT
cdr3_aa: CASSLFYGGAGDTQYF

v_call: TRBV6-1
clone_size: NA
j_call: TRBJ1-1
d_call: NA
cdr3_nt: TGTGCCAGCACATCGAACACTGAAGCTTTCTTT
cdr3_aa: CASTSNTEAFF

v_call: TRBV7-9
clone_size: once
j_call: TRBJ2-5
d_call: NA
cdr3_nt: TGTGCCAGCAGCTCTGGAGGGCGGTCCCAAGAGACCCAGTACTTC
cdr3_aa: CASSSGGRSQETQYF

v_call: TRBV9
clone_size: few
j_call: TRBJ2-5
d_call: NA
cdr3_nt: TGTGCCAGCAGCGTAGACTCCTGGGGAGAGGAGACCCAGTACTTC
cdr3_aa: CASSVDSWGEETQYF

v_call: TRBV5-8
clone_size: NA
j_call: TRBJ2-1
d_call: NA
cdr3_nt: TGTGCCAGCAGCTTGTTTAGCGGACATCCATACAATGAGCAGTTCTTC
cdr3_aa: CASSLFSGHPYNEQFF

v_call: TRBV30
clone_size: once
j_call: TRBJ1-3
d_call: TRBD1
cdr3_nt: TGTGCCTGGAGTTGGGGACAGGGGTTAGCTGGAAACACCATATATTTT
cdr3_aa: CAWSWGQGLAGNTIYF

v_call: TRBV19
clone_size: NA
j_call: TRBJ2-1
d_call: TRBD1
cdr3_nt: TGTGCCAGTAGTATAGGGACAGGGCTCACTGAGCAGTTCTTC
cdr3_aa: CASSIGTGLTEQFF